The 20 T cell receptor beta chains presented below share a single source sample, sequenced in a study of spatial heterogeneity in lung cancer (dated by TCRdb to between 2017 and 2020). Summary of the overall study and its limitations: The number of expanded intratumoral alpha and beta TCRs correlated with the tumor nonsynonymous mutation count.

Preparation of the library involved 5' RACE. The instrument was a NextSeq 500. The public reads were run again by TCRdb, first through fastp at Q25 and then through MiXCR, and only productive beta chains were kept. Rows are unified per CDR3 protein, each entry keeping the most common DNA and genes. The sample table contains some 8,700 distinct CDR3 sequences; only one count was recorded for around 13% of them. The ten largest clones represent about 10% of the sample. What these receptors recognize is not known. What the time point label conveys for this sample: sample taken at primary tumor resection. The material sequenced was lung tumor tissue, taken at surgery. These receptors came from a male donor with early-stage non-small cell lung cancer.

With respect to this clonotype: The library was designed around alpha chains, so this beta chain is a stray read whose abundance carries little weight. This chain joins TRBV7-2 and TRBJ2-5, with D perhaps matching TRBD2 (7 bases). V was pared by 4 bases and J by 6 bases, with 18 bases between. CDR1 is SGHTA and CDR2 is FQGNSA in the germline V gene. The CDR3 totals 15 residues. The CDR3 DNA sequence: TGTGCCAGCAGCTCCACCATGGGGAGGGACAAGACCCAGTACTTC. It codes for CASSSTMGRDKTQYF.

In the case of this clonotype: Being off target in a library aimed at alpha chains, this beta chain has a size of little meaning. The rearrangement links TRBV7-3 to TRBJ1-1; D uncertain. Germline-derived CDR1 and CDR2 are SGHTA and FQGTGA. The CDR3 runs 13 residues. The germline V and J ends were trimmed by 3 bases and 7 bases, with 12 bases remaining between them. The chain's CDR3 is CASSFIPESEAFF. Here the CDR3 DNA reads TGTGCCAGCAGCTTTATTCCCGAGAGTGAAGCTTTCTTT.

Many counts were recorded for this clonotype. Since it is a stray read in a library aimed at alpha chains, this beta chain has a size that is not meaningful. The rearrangement uses TRBV15 and TRBJ2-1; D is unresolved. CDR1 and CDR2 from the germline V gene are LNHNV and YYDKDF (reference sequence). The V end was cut by 0 bases, the J end by 8 bases, with 11 bases between. This CDR3 has 14 residues. The CDR3 protein is CATSRDPSRDEQFF. The CDR3 DNA sequence: TGTGCCACCAGCAGAGATCCTAGTCGGGATGAGCAGTTCTTC.

This clonotype was found many times. This beta chain is a stray read from a library made for alpha chains; its abundance is not meaningful. The gene calls are TRBV6-6 and TRBJ2-3; a possible D gene is TRBD2 (6 bases). Germline V gene sequence: CDR1 MNHNY, CDR2 SVGAGI (reference sequence). Trimming cost V 2 bases and J 0 bases, with 12 bases left between them. This CDR3 contains 16 residues. CDR3 region: CASSYQSGSSTDTQYF. The CDR3 DNA reads as TGTGCCAGCAGTTACCAAAGCGGGTCTAGCACAGATACGCAGTATTTT.

This clonotype qualifies as large (0.1 to 1%). A library prepared for alpha chains yielded this beta chain as an off-target read; its size is of little meaning. The genes are TRBV14 and TRBJ2-5, with D maybe TRBD2 (6 bases). CDR1 and CDR2 (germline): SGHDN, FVKESK. Deletions cut 2 bases from V and 4 bases from J, with 17 bases between. The CDR3 sequence is 16 residues long. CDR3 loop: CASSQRGGPSGETQYF. DNA for the CDR3: TGTGCCAGCAGCCAAAGAGGAGGGCCCTCGGGAGAGACCCAGTACTTC.

By frequency in the sample, this clonotype is medium-sized. Since the library was made to target alpha chains, this beta chain is a stray read and its abundance is not meaningful. The V gene is TRBV5-1, the J gene TRBJ2-2; 8 bases match TRBD1. Germline V lookup: CDR1 SGHRS, CDR2 YFSETQ. The CDR3 has 15 residues. The trim removed 4 bases at V and 2 bases at J, leaving 4 bases unmatched. DNA for the CDR3: TGCGCCAGCAGCGTAGACAGGGGAAACACCGGGGAGCTGTTTTTT. Translated: CASSVDRGNTGELFF.

This clonotype was seen ten or more times. Little can be read into the size of this beta chain, an off-target read in a library designed for alpha chains. V usage is TRBV7-9 and J usage is TRBJ2-4; D is unresolved. The CDR3 contains 15 residues. Germline V lookup: CDR1 SEHNR, CDR2 FQNEAQ (reference sequence). Deletions cut 4 bases from V and 8 bases from J, with 18 bases between. The CDR3 nucleotides are TGTGCCAGCAGCTCCGCCGGAGAATCAGTTGACATTCAGTACTTC. Residues: CASSSAGESVDIQYF. The full variable domain, in which reference TRBV7-9 and TRBJ2-4 provide the parts outside the CDR3, is DTGVSQNPRHKITKRGQNVTFRCDPISEHNRLYWYRQTLGQGPEFLTYFQNEAQLEKSRLLSDRFSAERPKGSFSTLEIQRTEQGDSAMYLCASSSAGESVDIQYFGAGTRLSVL.

Of note for this clonotype: This beta chain is a stray read from a library made for alpha chains; its abundance is not meaningful. The chain has TRBV28 and TRBJ1-1, with 9 bases identical to TRBD1. The CDR3 is made up of 15 amino acids. The ends lost 5 bases at V and 6 bases at J; junction bases unmatched: 10. The germline V gene encodes CDR1 MDHEN and CDR2 SYDVKM. CDR3 loop: CASSLFGTGLSEAFF. CDR3 in DNA: TGTGCCAGCAGTCTTTTTGGGACAGGGTTGTCTGAAGCTTTCTTT. Full variable domain (missing parts from reference TRBV28 and TRBJ1-1): DVKVTQSSRYLVKRTGEKVFLECVQDMDHENMFWYRQDPGLGLRLIYFSYDVKMKEKGDIPEGYSVSREKKERFSLILESASTNQTSMYLCASSLFGTGLSEAFFGQGTRLTVV.

This clonotype was counted at least ten times. With the library built for alpha chains, this beta chain is off target and its frequency is not meaningful. This sequence joins TRBV3-1 and TRBJ2-1, with 11 bases lining up with TRBD2. CDR3 length: 16 residues. Per germline, CDR1 LGHDT and CDR2 YNNKEL (reference sequence). The V gene end was trimmed by 7 bases and the J gene end by 7 bases; junction bases not matched to a gene: 12. CDR3 sequence: CASTPAMGLAVNEQFF. For the CDR3, the DNA is TGTGCCAGCACCCCTGCCATGGGACTAGCGGTTAATGAGCAGTTCTTC.

As concerns this clonotype: This may stem from a read error, because a much larger clone lies one nucleotide away. This beta chain is an unintended read in a library built for alpha chains; its size means little. The J gene is TRBJ2-5, the V gene TRBV25-1; D is unclear. There are 15 residues in the CDR3. CDR1 and CDR2 (germline): MGHDK, SYGVNS. V lost 5 bases and J 2 bases, leaving 15 bases between the germline ends. CDR3 nucleotides: TGTGCCAGCAGTCCCATAGCAGGCTTTCAAGAGACCCAGTACTTC. It is translated as CASSPIAGFQETQYF.

This clonotype was counted ten times or more. The size of this beta chain means little, since it is a stray read in a library made for alpha chains. The chain carries TRBV6-2 or TRBV6-3 and TRBJ2-7; D may be TRBD1 (6 bases). V dropped 5 bases and J dropped 2 bases, with 13 bases sitting between them. Germline V lookup: CDR1 MNHEY, CDR2 SVGEGT. CDR3 size: 14 residues. The CDR3 region has the DNA TGTGCCAGCAGTACTCGACAGGCCCCCTACGAGCAGTACTTC. This encodes CASSTRQAPYEQYF.

This clonotype appeared many times. This beta chain is an off-target read within a library intended for alpha chains, so its frequency means little. J is TRBJ2-5 and V is TRBV7-2; TRBD1 matches 10 bases. From germline, CDR1 is SGHTA and CDR2 FQGNSA. The length of the CDR3 is 15 residues. V lost 2 bases to trimming and J lost 5 bases; unmatched junction nucleotides: 5. The DNA for the CDR3 is TGTGCCAGCAGCTTAAGGACAGGGGGGGTCGAGACCCAGTACTTC. It translates to CASSLRTGGVETQYF.

This clonotype was detected ten times or more. This beta chain is an unintended read in a library built for alpha chains; its size means little. This rearrangement joins TRBV11-2 to TRBJ2-1, with TRBD1 matching over 7 bases. CDR1 is SGHAT and CDR2 is FQNNGV in the germline V gene. CDR3 length equals 15 residues. V dropped 4 bases and J dropped 7; count of bases not matched to a gene: 10. The CDR3 sequence: CASSSQGQSHNEQFF. The CDR3 coding sequence is TGTGCCAGCAGCTCCCAGGGACAGAGTCATAATGAGCAGTTCTTC.

This clonotype was seen ten or more times. Little can be read into the size of this beta chain, an off-target read in a library designed for alpha chains. This sequence joins TRBV11-1 and TRBJ2-6, with a weak D call TRBD2 (5 bases). V was shortened by 0 bases and J by 1 base, with 13 bases between the two germline ends. This CDR3 has 18 residues. CDR1 and CDR2 from the germline V gene are SGHAT and FQDESV (reference sequence). The CDR3: CASSLARAGRSGANVLTF. The CDR3 region has the DNA TGTGCCAGCAGCTTAGCGAGGGCTGGCCGGTCTGGGGCCAACGTCCTGACTTTC.

This clonotype has a count of ten or more. This beta chain is an off-target read within a library intended for alpha chains, so its frequency means little. The chain links TRBV19 to TRBJ2-3, with 8 nucleotides matching TRBD2. The junction had 11 bases not matched to a gene; V was cut back by 4 bases and J by 8 bases. This CDR3 region has 15 residues. From germline, CDR1 is LNHDA and CDR2 SQIVND (reference sequence). CDR3 bases: TGTGCCAGTAGTAGTTTCCGAAGCGGGAGCGTTACGCAGTATTTT. Translated, it gives CASSSFRSGSVTQYF.

Remarks on this clonotype: In a library made to pick up alpha chains, this beta chain is a stray read with a size that means little. The rearrangement uses TRBV12-3 or TRBV12-4 and TRBJ2-7; 15 bases align to TRBD2. The CDR3 runs to 15 residues. V was clipped by 6 bases and J by 6 bases; unmatched bases: 6. The CDR3 nucleotides are TGTGCCAGCAGGTGGGGACTAGCGGGAGGCGGCGAGCAGTACTTC. Translated, it gives CASRWGLAGGGEQYF.

In its sample, this clonotype is medium-sized. This beta chain is a stray read from a library made for alpha chains; its abundance is not meaningful. This chain links TRBV9 with TRBJ2-2; the D gene is possibly TRBD1 (6 bases). Germline V lookup: CDR1 SGDLS, CDR2 YYNGEE. There are 15 residues in the CDR3. V was cut by 1 base and J by 4 bases, with 11 bases left in between. CDR3 DNA: TGTGCCAGCAGCGTATCTACAGGGTTCACCGGGGAGCTGTTTTTT. It yields the protein CASSVSTGFTGELFF.

Ten or more counts support this clonotype. A library prepared for alpha chains yielded this beta chain as an off-target read; its size is of little meaning. V usage is TRBV5-6 and J usage is TRBJ2-3; D might be TRBD1 (5 bases). The CDR3 is 16 amino acids. Between the trimmed V and J ends, which lost 5 bases and 2 bases, there was a span of 18 bases. The germline V gene encodes CDR1 SGHDT and CDR2 YYEEEE. CDR3 loop: CASSPLGPGFTDTQYF. The CDR3 DNA follows: TGTGCCAGCAGTCCCCTGGGGCCCGGATTCACAGATACGCAGTATTTT.

This clonotype was seen ten or more times. The library was designed around alpha chains, so this beta chain is a stray read whose abundance carries little weight. V is TRBV7-2 and J is TRBJ2-7; 7 bases line up with TRBD2. The CDR3 consists of 15 residues. V dropped 6 bases and J dropped 0; count of bases not matched to a gene: 8. CDR1 and CDR2 from the germline V gene are SGHTA and FQGNSA. The CDR3 reads CASSPWGTTSYEQYF. The DNA of the CDR3 is TGTGCCAGCAGTCCTTGGGGGACTACCTCCTACGAGCAGTACTTC.

This clonotype is categorized as medium-sized. Found in a library prepared for alpha chains, this beta chain is an off-target read, and its abundance has little meaning. The chain couples TRBV6-2 or TRBV6-3 to TRBJ2-2; 8 positions agree with TRBD1. This CDR3 contains 14 residues. Germline assignment: CDR1 MNHEY and CDR2 SVGEGT. The V segment lost 5 bases and the J segment 8 bases; nucleotides outside the gene matches: 7. The CDR3 bases are TGTGCCAGCAGTAATGGACAGGGCGAGGGGGAGCTGTTTTTT. Its protein is CASSNGQGEGELFF.